The present entry profiles one TCR beta chain with its context. The data are from a study of shared clonotypes between healthy human individuals. CDR1 is ENHRY, CDR2 SYGVKD, per germline. CDR3 length: 15 residues. Trimming took 3 bases from V and 7 from J; bases not matched to a gene: 9. The study drew its donors from healthy HIV-negative adults without recent acute infections or vaccinations. Adult Caucasians living in Nashville, Tennessee made up all of the donors. Each unsorted PBMC replicate got 300 ng genomic DNA, tens of thousands of genomes. Ten immunoSEQ deep assay plates were used to sequence unsorted PBMC DNA. Clones were sequenced by immunoSEQ multiplex PCR, and TCRdb holds only the in-frame ones, with some missing. Here the sample spans nearly 500,000 clones, 76% being singletons.

The specimen sequenced was PBMCs. This TCR was sampled from a woman in her 40s in good health. Some clones in this sample may be carry-over from other donors' samples. The chain joins TRBV10-3 to TRBJ2-1; 7 nucleotides agree with TRBD2. The CDR3 DNA reads as TGTGCCATCAGTGAACTAGCGAGCCCTGGGAATGAGCAGTTCTTC. This codes for CAISELASPGNEQFF.